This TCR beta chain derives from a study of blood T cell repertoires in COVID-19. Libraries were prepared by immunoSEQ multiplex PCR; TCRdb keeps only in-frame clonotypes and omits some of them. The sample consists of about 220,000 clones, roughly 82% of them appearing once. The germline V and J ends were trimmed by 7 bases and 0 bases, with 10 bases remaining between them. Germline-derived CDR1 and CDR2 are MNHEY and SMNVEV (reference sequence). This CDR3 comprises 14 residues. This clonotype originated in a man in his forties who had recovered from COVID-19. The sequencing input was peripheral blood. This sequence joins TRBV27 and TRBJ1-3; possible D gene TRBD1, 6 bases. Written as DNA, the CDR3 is TGTGCCAGCAAGGGGGAGATCTCTGGAAACACCATATATTTT. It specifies CASKGEISGNTIYF.